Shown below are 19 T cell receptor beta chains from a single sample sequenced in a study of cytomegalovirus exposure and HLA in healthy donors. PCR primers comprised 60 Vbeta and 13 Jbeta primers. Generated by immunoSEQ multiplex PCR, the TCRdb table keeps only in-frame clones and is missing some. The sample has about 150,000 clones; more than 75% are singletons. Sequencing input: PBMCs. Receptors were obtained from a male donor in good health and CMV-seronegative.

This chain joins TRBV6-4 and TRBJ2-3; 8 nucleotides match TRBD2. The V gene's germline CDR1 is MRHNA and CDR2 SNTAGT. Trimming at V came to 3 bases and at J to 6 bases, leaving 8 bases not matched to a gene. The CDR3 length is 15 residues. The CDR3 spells CASSERGLVGDTQYF. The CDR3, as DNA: TGTGCCAGCAGTGAGAGGGGACTAGTCGGGGATACGCAGTATTTT.

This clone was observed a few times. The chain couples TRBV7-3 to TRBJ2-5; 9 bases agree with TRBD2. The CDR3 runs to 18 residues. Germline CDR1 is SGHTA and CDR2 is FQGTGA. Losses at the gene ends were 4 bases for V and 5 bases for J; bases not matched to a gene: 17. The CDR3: CASSSLGRGGGARETQYF. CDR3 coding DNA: TGTGCCAGCAGCTCCCTCGGGCGGGGCGGGGGGGCCAGGGAGACCCAGTACTTC.

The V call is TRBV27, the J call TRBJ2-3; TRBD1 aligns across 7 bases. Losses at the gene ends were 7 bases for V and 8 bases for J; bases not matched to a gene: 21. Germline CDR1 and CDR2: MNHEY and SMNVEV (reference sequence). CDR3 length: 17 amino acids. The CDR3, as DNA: TGTGCCAGCAACCCCCTGGGGATTCCGGGACAGAGAGGTACGCAGTATTTT. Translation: CASNPLGIPGQRGTQYF.

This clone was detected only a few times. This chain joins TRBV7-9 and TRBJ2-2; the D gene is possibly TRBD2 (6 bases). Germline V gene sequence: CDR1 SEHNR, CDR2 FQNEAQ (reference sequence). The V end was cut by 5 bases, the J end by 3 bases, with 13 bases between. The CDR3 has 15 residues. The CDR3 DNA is TGTGCCAGCAGCCCAACGCGGGGAGACACCGGGGAGCTGTTTTTT. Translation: CASSPTRGDTGELFF. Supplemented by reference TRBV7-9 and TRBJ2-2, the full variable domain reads DTGVSQNPRHKITKRGQNVTFRCDPISEHNRLYWYRQTLGQGPEFLTYFQNEAQLEKSRLLSDRFSAERPKGSFSTLEIQRTEQGDSAMYLCASSPTRGDTGELFFGEGSRLTVL.

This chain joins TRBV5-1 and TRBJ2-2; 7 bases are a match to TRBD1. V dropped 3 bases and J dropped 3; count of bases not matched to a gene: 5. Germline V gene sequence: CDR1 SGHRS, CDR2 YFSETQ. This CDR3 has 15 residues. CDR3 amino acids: CASSSRDRHTGELFF. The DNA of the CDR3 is TGCGCCAGCAGCTCCCGGGACAGACACACCGGGGAGCTGTTTTTT.

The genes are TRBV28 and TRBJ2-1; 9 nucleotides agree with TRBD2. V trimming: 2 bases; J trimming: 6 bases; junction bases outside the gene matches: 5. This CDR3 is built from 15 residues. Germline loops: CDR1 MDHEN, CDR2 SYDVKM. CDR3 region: CASSLRLAGPNEQFF. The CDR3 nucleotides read TGTGCCAGCAGTTTACGGCTAGCGGGACCCAATGAGCAGTTCTTC.

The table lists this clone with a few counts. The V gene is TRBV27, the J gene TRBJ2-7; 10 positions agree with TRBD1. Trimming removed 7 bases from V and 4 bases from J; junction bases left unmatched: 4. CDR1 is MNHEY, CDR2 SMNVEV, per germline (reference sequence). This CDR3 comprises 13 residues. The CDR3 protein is CASKRDRGYEQYF. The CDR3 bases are TGTGCCAGCAAAAGGGACAGGGGTTACGAGCAGTACTTC.

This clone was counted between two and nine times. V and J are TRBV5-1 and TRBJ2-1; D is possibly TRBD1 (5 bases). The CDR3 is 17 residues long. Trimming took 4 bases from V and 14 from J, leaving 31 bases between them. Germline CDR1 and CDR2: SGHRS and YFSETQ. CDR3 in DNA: TGCGCCAGCAGCGCCGACTCCAGAACCTACTCAGGGTTCGTGGAGTTCTTC. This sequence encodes CASSADSRTYSGFVEFF. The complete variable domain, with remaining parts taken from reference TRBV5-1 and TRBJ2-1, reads KAGVTQTPRYLIKTRGQQVTLSCSPISGHRSVSWYQQTPGQGLQFLFEYFSETQRNKGNFPGRFSGRQFSNSRSEMNVSTLELGDSALYLCASSADSRTYSGFVEFFGPGTRLTVL.

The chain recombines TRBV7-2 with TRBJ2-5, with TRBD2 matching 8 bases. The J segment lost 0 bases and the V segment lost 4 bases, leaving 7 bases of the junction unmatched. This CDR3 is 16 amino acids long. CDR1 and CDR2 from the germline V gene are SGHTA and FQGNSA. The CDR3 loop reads CASSSYGSGNQETQYF. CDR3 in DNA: TGTGCCAGCAGCTCCTACGGTAGCGGGAACCAAGAGACCCAGTACTTC.

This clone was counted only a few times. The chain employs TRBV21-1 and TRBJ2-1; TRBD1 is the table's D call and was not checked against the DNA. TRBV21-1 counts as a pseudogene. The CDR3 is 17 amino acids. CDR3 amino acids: CASVLTGNLSTYNEQFF. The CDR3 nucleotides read TGTGCCAGTGTTTTAACAGGGAATCTCTCGACCTACAATGAGCAGTTCTTC.

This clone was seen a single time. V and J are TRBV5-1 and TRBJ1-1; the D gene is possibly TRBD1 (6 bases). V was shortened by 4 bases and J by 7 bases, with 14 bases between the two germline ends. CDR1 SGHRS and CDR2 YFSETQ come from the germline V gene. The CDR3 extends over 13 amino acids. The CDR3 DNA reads TGCGCCAGCAGCCCCTCTCGACAGGTTGAAGCTTTCTTT. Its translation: CASSPSRQVEAFF.

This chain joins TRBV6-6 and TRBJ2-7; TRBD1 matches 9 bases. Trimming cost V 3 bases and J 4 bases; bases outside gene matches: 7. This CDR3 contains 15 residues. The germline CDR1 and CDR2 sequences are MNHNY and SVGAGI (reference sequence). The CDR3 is CASSYTGTGRYEQYF. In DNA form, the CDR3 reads TGTGCCAGCAGTTATACTGGGACAGGGAGGTACGAGCAGTACTTC.

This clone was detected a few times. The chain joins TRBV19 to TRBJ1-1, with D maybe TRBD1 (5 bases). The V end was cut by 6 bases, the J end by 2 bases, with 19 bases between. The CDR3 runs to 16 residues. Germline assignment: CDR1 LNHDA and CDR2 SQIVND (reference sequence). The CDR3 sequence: CASSVGQQGRNTEAFF. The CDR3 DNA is TGTGCCAGTAGCGTAGGCCAGCAGGGCAGAAACACTGAAGCTTTCTTT.

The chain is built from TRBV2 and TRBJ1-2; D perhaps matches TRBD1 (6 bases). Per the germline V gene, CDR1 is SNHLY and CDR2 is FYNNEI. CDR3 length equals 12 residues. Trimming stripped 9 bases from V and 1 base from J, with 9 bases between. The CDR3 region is CARDRSNYGYTF. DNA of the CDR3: TGTGCCAGGGACAGAAGTAACTATGGCTACACCTTC.

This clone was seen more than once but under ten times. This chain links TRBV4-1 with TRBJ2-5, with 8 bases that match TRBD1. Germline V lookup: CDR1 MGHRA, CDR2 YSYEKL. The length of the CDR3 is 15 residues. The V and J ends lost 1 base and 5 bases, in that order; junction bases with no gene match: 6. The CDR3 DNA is TGCGCCAGCAGCCAAGGACAGGGGAGGTCGGAGACCCAGTACTTC. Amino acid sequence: CASSQGQGRSETQYF.

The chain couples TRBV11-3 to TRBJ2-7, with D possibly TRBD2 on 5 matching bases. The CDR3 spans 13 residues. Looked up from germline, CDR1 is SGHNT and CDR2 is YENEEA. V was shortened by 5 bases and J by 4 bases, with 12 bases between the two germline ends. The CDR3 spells CASSPRGSYEQYF. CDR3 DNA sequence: TGTGCCAGCAGCCCCCGCGGGTCGTACGAGCAGTACTTC.

The CDR3 loop reads CASSPGQGLVYGYTF. For the CDR3, the DNA is TGTGCCAGTAGTCCGGGACAGGGCCTAGTGTATGGCTACACCTTC. This chain connects TRBV19 to TRBJ1-2; 9 positions agree with TRBD1. The CDR3 consists of 15 residues. V lost 5 bases and J lost 5; bases outside the gene matches: 9. Looked up from germline, CDR1 is LNHDA and CDR2 is SQIVND (reference sequence).

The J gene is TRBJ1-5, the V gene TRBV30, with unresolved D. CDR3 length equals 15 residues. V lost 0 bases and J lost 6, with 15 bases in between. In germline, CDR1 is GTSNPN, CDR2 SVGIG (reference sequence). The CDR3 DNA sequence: TGTGCCTGGAGTGTACTGCTGGGTACGGGTCAGCCCCAGCATTTT. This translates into CAWSVLLGTGQPQHF.

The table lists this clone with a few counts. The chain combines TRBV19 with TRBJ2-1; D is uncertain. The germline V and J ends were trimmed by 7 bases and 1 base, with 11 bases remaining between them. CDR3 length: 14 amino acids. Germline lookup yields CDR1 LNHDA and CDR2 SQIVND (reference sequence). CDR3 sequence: CASNEAASYNEQFF. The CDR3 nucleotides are TGTGCCAGTAACGAGGCGGCGTCCTACAATGAGCAGTTCTTC.